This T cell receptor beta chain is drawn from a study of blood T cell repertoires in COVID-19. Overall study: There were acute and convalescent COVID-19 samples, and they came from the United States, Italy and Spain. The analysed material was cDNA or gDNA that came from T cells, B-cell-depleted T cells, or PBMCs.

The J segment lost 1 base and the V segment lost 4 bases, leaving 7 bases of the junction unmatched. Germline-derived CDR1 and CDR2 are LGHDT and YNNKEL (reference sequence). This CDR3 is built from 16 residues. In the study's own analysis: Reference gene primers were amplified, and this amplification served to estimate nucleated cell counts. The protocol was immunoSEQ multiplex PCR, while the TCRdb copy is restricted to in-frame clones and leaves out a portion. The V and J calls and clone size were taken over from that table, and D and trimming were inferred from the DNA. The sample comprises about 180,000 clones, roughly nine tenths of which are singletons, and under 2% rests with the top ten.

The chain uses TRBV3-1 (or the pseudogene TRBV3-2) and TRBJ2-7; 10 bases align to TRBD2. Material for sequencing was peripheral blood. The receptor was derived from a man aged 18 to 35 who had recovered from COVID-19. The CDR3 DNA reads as TGTGCCAGCAGCCCGACCGGGACTAGCGTTTCCTACGAGCAGTACTTC. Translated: CASSPTGTSVSYEQYF.